Only a few counts were recorded for the clone carrying this TCR beta chain. The antigen remains undetermined. The sample belongs to a study of blood T cells in healthy people across ages. Overall study results and limits: Estimates based on one million T cells were treated as lower bounds.

Isolated per sample were at least 6 million PBMCs. Per individual sample, total RNA of at least 5 micrograms was extracted. The CDR3 contains 12 residues. From germline, CDR1 is LGHDT and CDR2 YNNKEL (reference sequence). V lost 3 bases and J lost 4, with 4 bases in between. Together with a sample-barcoded 5' primer, a J-beta primer mix was included in a second PCR lasting about 7 to 12 cycles. A tag from a template-switch adaptor with 12 random nucleotides marked each cDNA molecule. One entry per CDR3 protein results from TCRdb running MiXCR on the 5' RACE reads. The data show just over 800,000 distinct CDR3 sequences, under 80% seen once.

The origin of this receptor is a young man in good health. The sequenced sample consisted of blood. The V gene is TRBV3-1, the J gene TRBJ2-1; D is uncertain. CDR3 nucleotide sequence: TGTGCCAGCAGCCACCTTTACAATGAGCAGTTCTTC. Protein: CASSHLYNEQFF.